This TCR beta chain was sequenced during a study of control samples from healthy donors and cancer patients. The protocol was immunoSEQ multiplex PCR, while the TCRdb copy is restricted to in-frame clones and leaves out a portion. The sample carries 150,000 or so clones, 70% to 90% recorded once. Sequencing was performed on blood. The clonotype was recovered from a man aged 25-45 years in good health.

CDR3 loop: CASTDGAASTDTQYF. For the CDR3, the DNA is TGTGCCAGCACCGACGGGGCGGCTAGCACAGATACGCAGTATTTT. The V gene is TRBV6-5, the J gene TRBJ2-3; TRBD1 or TRBD2 may be the D gene (5 bases each). With 7 bases removed from V and 0 bases from J, the gap between germline ends came to 14 bases. The CDR3 runs to 15 residues. CDR1 and CDR2 from the germline V gene are MNHEY and SVGAGI.